Detailed here is one T cell receptor (beta chain). With 60 Vbeta and 13 Jbeta primers, the PCR was carried out. Assay: immunoSEQ multiplex PCR; the TCRdb copy retains only in-frame clones and omits some. The top ten hold roughly 3% of the sample, which has about 120,000 clones, about 81% seen once. This record belongs to a study of cytomegalovirus exposure and HLA in healthy donors. The germline V gene encodes CDR1 MNHNY and CDR2 SVGAGI (reference sequence). The CDR3 length is 16 residues. Trimming cost V 5 bases and J 8 bases; bases outside gene matches: 15. This sequence originates from a middle-aged woman in good health and CMV-seropositive. V and J are TRBV6-6 and TRBJ1-5, with 7 bases aligning to TRBD1. The sample taken for sequencing was PBMCs. CDR3 DNA sequence: TGTGCCAGCAGTACGCCCGGGACAGAATATCTTAAGCCCCAGCATTTT. Residues: CASSTPGTEYLKPQHF.